What follows are 27 T cell receptor beta chains derived from one specimen sequenced in a study of radiotherapy plus CTLA-4 blockade in lung cancer. The data were produced by immunoSEQ multiplex PCR, yet TCRdb's version contains in-frame clones alone and is incomplete. The sample lists tens of thousands of clones; roughly 72% were seen once. Sequencing was performed on peripheral blood, taken from a patient treated with radiotherapy plus ipilimumab. Receptors were obtained from a human donor with non-small cell lung cancer who had stable disease on radiotherapy plus ipilimumab.

The rearrangement joins TRBV5-1 to TRBJ1-6; D gene uncertain. CDR3 length equals 14 residues. Trimming removed 8 bases at V and 0 bases at J, with 9 bases between. Germline V lookup: CDR1 SGHRS, CDR2 YFSETQ. Here the CDR3 reads CASAGSSYNSPLHF. The CDR3 DNA reads as TGCGCCAGTGCCGGGAGCTCCTATAATTCACCCCTCCACTTT.

V is TRBV7-6 and J is TRBJ2-3; D is unresolved. The CDR3 covers 12 residues. Germline CDR1 is SGHVS and CDR2 is FNYEAQ. V was pared by 5 bases and J by 4 bases, with 7 bases between. CDR3 amino acids: CASSPAADTQYF. CDR3 sequence (DNA): TGTGCCAGCAGCCCCGCGGCAGATACGCAGTATTTT. The complete variable domain, with remaining parts taken from reference TRBV7-6 and TRBJ2-3, reads GAGVSQSPRYKVTKRGQDVALRCDPISGHVSLYWYRQALGQGPEFLTYFNYEAQQDKSGLPNDRFSAERPEGSISTLTIQRTEQRDSAMYRCASSPAADTQYFGPGTRLTVL.

This clone was recorded a few times. The chain employs TRBV5-1 and TRBJ2-7; D may be TRBD1 (5 bases). Germline assignment: CDR1 SGHRS and CDR2 YFSETQ. CDR3 size: 13 residues. The germline V and J ends were trimmed by 3 bases and 3 bases, with 10 bases remaining between them. CDR3 sequence: CASSYDSYYEQYF. The CDR3 region has the DNA TGCGCCAGCAGCTACGACAGCTACTACGAGCAGTACTTC.

This clone was seen only once. One end of the junction is discordant with germline, which a read error may explain. V is TRBV11-2 and J is TRBJ2-1; TRBD2 matches at 10 bases. In germline, CDR1 is SGHAT, CDR2 FQNNGV. The CDR3 totals 12 residues. The CDR3 nucleotides read TGTGCCAGCAGCTCCCCTAGCGGGGGTCTGGTCTTC. Encoded protein: CASSSPSGGLVF.

This rearrangement joins TRBV30 to TRBJ2-3; 7 bases align to TRBD2. The CDR3 sequence is 13 residues long. V lost 4 bases, J lost 6 bases, and 7 bases stayed unmatched. Germline CDR1 is GTSNPN and CDR2 is SVGIG (reference sequence). CDR3 amino acids: CAWMGGGTDTQYF. In nucleotides, the CDR3 is TGTGCCTGGATGGGGGGGGGTACTGATACGCAGTATTTT.

V is TRBV15 and J is TRBJ1-3, with 7 bases aligning to TRBD1. The V gene end was trimmed by 3 bases and the J gene end by 3 bases; junction bases not matched to a gene: 2. Germline V gene sequence: CDR1 LNHNV, CDR2 YYDKDF (reference sequence). The CDR3 spans 14 residues. CDR3 sequence: CATSSRQGGNTIYF. The CDR3 DNA reads TGTGCCACCAGCAGTCGACAGGGTGGAAACACCATATATTTT.

This sequence joins TRBV27 and TRBJ2-7; possibly TRBD2 for D (6 bases). The CDR3 has 12 residues. The V end was cut by 11 bases, the J end by 5 bases, with 16 bases between. Germline CDR1 reads MNHEY; CDR2 reads SMNVEV (reference sequence). CDR3 bases: TGTGCCGCGGGGCCCGGTCTGAACGAGCAGTACTTC. This encodes CAAGPGLNEQYF.

This clone was detected once. This sequence joins TRBV6-4 and TRBJ1-2; D call uncertain. The CDR3 sequence is 14 residues long. The V end was cut by 0 bases, the J end by 8 bases, with 13 bases between. Germline V gene data show CDR1 as MRHNA and CDR2 as SNTAGT. The CDR3 region has the DNA TGTGCCAGCAGTGACTCGACGGTTCGAGGGGGCTACACCTTC. It translates to CASSDSTVRGGYTF.

The chain recombines TRBV2 with TRBJ2-1; D gene unclear. V was cut by 3 bases and J by 5 bases, with 14 bases left in between. Per germline, CDR1 SNHLY and CDR2 FYNNEI. The CDR3 runs to 15 residues. The CDR3 DNA is TGTGCCAGCAGTGATAGCCTAGTGGTCAACAATGAGCAGTTCTTC. Translated: CASSDSLVVNNEQFF. Based on the CDR3 plus reference TRBV2 and TRBJ2-1, the full variable domain is EPEVTQTPSHQVTQMGQEVILRCVPISNHLYFYWYRQILGQKVEFLVSFYNNEISEKSEIFDDQFSVERPDGSNFTLKIRSTKLEDSAMYFCASSDSLVVNNEQFFGPGTRLTVL.

The chain has TRBV7-3 and TRBJ2-2, with TRBD1 identical over 8 bases. This CDR3 spans 14 amino acids. The germline CDR1 and CDR2 sequences are SGHTA and FQGTGA. The junction had 3 bases not matched to a gene; V was cut back by 3 bases and J by 6 bases. The CDR3 spells CASSFQDRAGELFF. CDR3 sequence (DNA): TGTGCCAGCAGCTTCCAGGACAGGGCCGGGGAGCTGTTTTTT. Combining the CDR3 with reference TRBV7-3 and TRBJ2-2 gives the whole variable domain GAGVSQTPSNKVTEKGKYVELRCDPISGHTALYWYRQSLGQGPEFLIYFQGTGAADDSGLPNDRFFAVRPEGSVSTLKIQRTERGDSAVYLCASSFQDRAGELFFGEGSRLTVL.

The CDR3 region has the DNA TGTGCCAGCAGCCAAATCTTGGGCATGAACACTGAAGCTTTCTTT. The encoded protein is CASSQILGMNTEAFF. The gene calls are TRBV16 and TRBJ1-1; D call uncertain. This CDR3 contains 15 residues. Trimming took 2 bases from V and 0 from J, leaving 10 bases between them. The germline V gene has CDR1 KGHSY and CDR2 FQNENV.

This clone appeared a single time. The chain combines TRBV10-2 with TRBJ1-5, with D tentatively TRBD1 (5 bases). Looked up from germline, CDR1 is WSHSY and CDR2 is SAAADI. The CDR3 has 13 amino acids. V shed 10 bases and J shed 5 bases, with 15 bases lying between them. The CDR3 is CATALEGDQPQHF. DNA for the CDR3: TGCGCCACGGCACTGGAAGGGGATCAGCCCCAGCATTTT.

The rearrangement joins TRBV19 to TRBJ2-3, with 8 bases aligning to TRBD2. The CDR3 contains 15 residues. CDR1 LNHDA and CDR2 SQIVND come from the germline V gene (reference sequence). The ends lost 1 base at V and 3 bases at J; junction bases unmatched: 3. The CDR3 DNA follows: TGTGCCAGTAGTATAGTGAGCGGGGGAACAGATACGCAGTATTTT. Protein product: CASSIVSGGTDTQYF.

The chain recombines TRBV25-1 with TRBJ1-1; no reliable D call. The germline V gene has CDR1 MGHDK and CDR2 SYGVNS. The length of the CDR3 is 14 residues. Trimming pared 3 bases from V and 3 bases from J, leaving 11 bases between. The CDR3 is CASSEGRRDTEAFF. The DNA of the CDR3 is TGTGCCAGCAGTGAGGGTAGGAGGGACACTGAAGCTTTCTTT.

In its sample, this clone was seen a few times. This sequence joins TRBV7-9 and TRBJ1-3; D ambiguous. The V end was cut by 3 bases, the J end by 0 bases, with 6 bases between. The CDR3 consists of 14 residues. Germline V gene sequence: CDR1 SEHNR, CDR2 FQNEAQ (reference sequence). The CDR3 nucleotides are TGTGCCAGCAGCTTGCGGGGCTCTGGAAACACCATATATTTT. This translates into CASSLRGSGNTIYF.

This clone was counted a few times. V gene TRBV2 combines with J gene TRBJ1-5; D is unclear. The CDR3 runs 14 residues. Germline CDR1 SNHLY, CDR2 FYNNEI. V was trimmed by 4 bases and J by 2 bases, leaving 9 bases between them. CDR3 sequence: CASSGTGGNQPQHF. The CDR3 DNA follows: TGTGCCAGCAGTGGTACCGGGGGCAATCAGCCCCAGCATTTT.

Here the CDR3 reads CASSPTGRTGELFF. The CDR3 bases are TGTGCCAGCAGCCCGACAGGGCGGACCGGGGAGCTGTTTTTT. The gene calls are TRBV5-4 and TRBJ2-2; 7 bases fit TRBD1. The germline CDR1 and CDR2 sequences are SGHNT and YYREEE (reference sequence). The CDR3 spans 14 residues. V trimming: 4 bases; J trimming: 5 bases; junction bases outside the gene matches: 5. Full variable domain (rest looked up from reference TRBV5-4 and TRBJ2-2): ETGVTQSPTHLIKTRGQQVTLRCSSQSGHNTVSWYQQALGQGPQFIFQYYREEENGRGNFPPRFSGLQFPNYSSELNVNALELDDSALYLCASSPTGRTGELFFGEGSRLTVL.

V gene TRBV5-1 combines with J gene TRBJ2-3; TRBD2 aligns across 9 bases. The CDR3 runs to 15 residues. V lost 1 base, J lost 4 bases, and 4 bases stayed unmatched. Germline CDR1 SGHRS, CDR2 YFSETQ. The CDR3 nucleotides read TGCGCCAGCAGCTTGAATAGCGGGGGATCAGATACGCAGTATTTT. It specifies CASSLNSGGSDTQYF.

This clone rates as medium-sized. The chain uses TRBV7-8 and TRBJ2-7, with 11 nucleotides matching TRBD1. With 3 bases clipped from V and 5 bases from J, the junction kept 6 bases outside the gene matches. Germline V lookup: CDR1 SGHVS, CDR2 FQNEAQ. This CDR3 has 15 residues. The CDR3 reads CASSFRDRGINEQYF. The CDR3 DNA is TGTGCCAGCAGCTTCCGGGACAGGGGGATCAACGAGCAGTACTTC.

The genes are TRBV14 and TRBJ1-2, with 7 bases aligning to TRBD1. This CDR3 is 13 amino acids long. J gave up 5 bases and V 3 bases, and 3 bases lay outside the gene matches. Germline V lookup: CDR1 SGHDN, CDR2 FVKESK. CDR3 in amino acids: CASSQGQLYGYTF. The DNA of the CDR3 is TGTGCCAGCAGCCAGGGACAGCTGTATGGCTACACCTTC.

The J gene is TRBJ1-1, the V gene TRBV5-5; perhaps TRBD1 as D (6 bases). Germline CDR1 and CDR2: SGHKS and YYEKEE (reference sequence). Trimming left V 3 bases short and J 4 bases short, with 13 bases between. The CDR3 is 14 amino acids. CDR3 coding DNA: TGTGCCAGCAGCTCAGCAGGGGCGGTCACTGAAGCTTTCTTT. Protein product: CASSSAGAVTEAFF.

In this sample, this clone turned up a few times. The chain links TRBV6-6 to TRBJ2-1; possibly TRBD1 for D (6 bases). CDR1 is MNHNY and CDR2 is SVGAGI in the germline V gene (reference sequence). This CDR3 spans 15 amino acids. V was shortened by 2 bases and J by 3 bases, with 11 bases between the two germline ends. As DNA, the CDR3 is TGTGCCAGCAGTTACGAGGACAGCCGCTACAATGAGCAGTTCTTC. The encoded protein is CASSYEDSRYNEQFF.

The chain employs TRBV18 and TRBJ2-6; D not certain. Trimming took off 3 bases at V and 1 base at J, with 7 bases between the two ends. The germline CDR1 and CDR2 sequences are KGHSH and LQKENI. There are 15 residues in the CDR3. CDR3 bases: TGTGCCAGCTCACCGTGGGCGTCTGGGGCCAACGTCCTGACTTTC. Translating it yields CASSPWASGANVLTF.

This chain links TRBV19 with TRBJ1-4; D may be TRBD1 (6 bases). The CDR3 totals 15 residues. V was shortened by 7 bases and J by 8 bases, with 20 bases between the two germline ends. The germline V gene has CDR1 LNHDA and CDR2 SQIVND (reference sequence). The CDR3 is CASTSWAGQGEKLFF. As DNA, the CDR3 is TGTGCCAGTACCTCCTGGGCTGGGCAGGGGGAAAAACTGTTTTTT. Complete variable domain (other parts from reference TRBV19 and TRBJ1-4): DGGITQSPKYLFRKEGQNVTLSCEQNLNHDAMYWYRQDPGQGLRLIYYSQIVNDFQKGDIAEGYSVSREKKESFPLTVTSAQKNPTAFYLCASTSWAGQGEKLFFGSGTQLSVL.

This clone is categorized as medium-sized. The chain is built from TRBV18 and TRBJ2-3; D possibly corresponds to TRBD2 (6 bases). The CDR3 length is 13 residues. From germline, CDR1 is KGHSH and CDR2 LQKENI. V lost 6 bases and J 6 bases, leaving 13 bases between the germline ends. CDR3 sequence (DNA): TGTGCCAGCTCCGGGGGTCAATTTGATACGCAGTATTTT. It encodes CASSGGQFDTQYF. The variable domain in full, completed from reference TRBV18 and TRBJ2-3, reads NAGVMQNPRHLVRRRGQEARLRCSPMKGHSHVYWYRQLPEEGLKFMVYLQKENIIDESGMPKERFSAEFPKEGPSILRIQQVVRGDSAAYFCASSGGQFDTQYFGPGTRLTVL.

The chain has TRBV20-1 and TRBJ1-2, with unresolved D. CDR3 length: 11 amino acids. V dropped 7 bases and J dropped 2 bases, with 8 bases sitting between them. Per the germline V gene, CDR1 is DFQATT and CDR2 is SNEGSKA (reference sequence). The CDR3 protein is CSVQENYGYTF. DNA for the CDR3: TGCAGTGTCCAGGAAAACTATGGCTACACCTTC.

The gene calls are TRBV30 and TRBJ2-7, with 7 bases lining up with TRBD1. The CDR3 has 14 residues. The V and J ends lost 1 base and 0 bases, in that order; junction bases with no gene match: 3. Germline V CDR1 and CDR2: GTSNPN, SVGIG (reference sequence). CDR3 DNA: TGTGCCTGGAGTGGGGGACAGAGCTCCTACGAGCAGTACTTC. Translating gives CAWSGGQSSYEQYF.